The rows below give T cell receptor beta chains drawn from one sample of a study of CD8 T cells in Susac syndrome. Each CDR3 protein is one row after TCRdb ran MiXCR on the immunoSEQ multiplex PCR reads. The table includes 100,000 or so distinct CDR3 sequences, 95% detected once. Input material: CD8+ T cells from PBMCs. The receptors stem from a human donor with Susac syndrome. Both conserved end residues are trimmed from each CDR3. The order of the fields is V gene, J gene, CDR3 protein.

>TRBV29-1|TRBJ2-7
SVEGASYEQY
>TRBV29-1|TRBJ2-7
SVEIPEKPYEQY
>TRBV14|TRBJ2-5
ASSPGRLQETQY
>TRBV7-2|TRBJ2-1
ASSLRALAGGRPWNEQF
>TRBV2|TRBJ2-7
ASSHLTGLDEQY
>TRBV4-1|TRBJ2-1
ASSQGGTRAYNEQF
>TRBV19|TRBJ1-2
ASSPGQFDGYT
>TRBV2|TRBJ2-7
ASSYNDRGYEQY
>TRBV11-2|TRBJ2-7
ASSSVSGGIPYEQY
>TRBV9|TRBJ1-1
ASSGGGGPGTEAF
>TRBV7-9|TRBJ2-3
ASSGLSGDTQY
>TRBV18|TRBJ1-1
ASSAGHLNTEAF
>TRBV5-1|TRBJ2-6
ASPEDGLTSGANVLT
>TRBV11-2|TRBJ2-7
ASSLERNSYEQY
>TRBV3-1|TRBJ2-5
ASGAPGGTETQY
>TRBV3-1|TRBJ2-1
ASSQGTLQF
>TRBV28|TRBJ2-7
ASSRLAEPIYEQY
>TRBV9|TRBJ2-4
ASSVWGATRRDKNIQY
>TRBV2|TRBJ2-7
ASRGSPYEQY
>TRBV9|TRBJ2-3
ASSVVQGANTDTQY
>TRBV7-8|TRBJ1-5
ASSLAQWDRKNQPQH
>TRBV3-1|TRBJ1-2
ASSQKQGTANYGYT
>TRBV2|TRBJ2-2
ASREGPSVHGELF
>TRBV12-3/TRBV12-4|TRBJ2-7
ASSQQGVNYEQY
>TRBV27|TRBJ2-7
ASSYERTYEQY
>TRBV6-5|TRBJ1-2
ASSYSISGYGYT
>TRBV2|TRBJ1-3
ASTWDSSSGNTIY
>TRBV29-1|TRBJ2-7
SVLTGPYEQY
>TRBV18|TRBJ1-5
ASSPGTVENQPQH
>TRBV18|TRBJ2-1
ASSTDSGGTSYNEQF
>TRBV29-1|TRBJ1-2
SADGGGGYT
>TRBV20-1|TRBJ1-1
SARRNRGNTEAF
>TRBV13|TRBJ1-5
ASSLGDQPQH
>TRBV3-1|TRBJ2-6
ATAGINSPSGANVLT
>TRBV4-2|TRBJ2-3
ASSQHSGSLTDTQY
>TRBV7-9|TRBJ2-1
ASSDSREGNEQF
>TRBV11-2|TRBJ1-2
ASTTTAGLRGDGYT
>TRBV20-1|TRBJ2-3
SAGWAGISTDTQY
>TRBV27|TRBJ1-2
ASSLSGEYGYT
>TRBV15|TRBJ1-5
ATSRDKVTRDSLSNQPQH
>TRBV20-1|TRBJ2-4
SAGLSGPKNIQY
>TRBV29-1|TRBJ2-1
SVVGRRDRVYDEQF
>TRBV14|TRBJ2-7
ASSRFGNEQY
>TRBV18|TRBJ2-5
ASSPLVAGEETQY
>TRBV6-5|TRBJ1-2
ASSYSGGHPGGYT
>TRBV5-1|TRBJ2-5
ASKVVDLQETQY